A selection of T cell receptor beta chains follows, all from one sample in a study of T-cell reconstitution after alpha-beta-depleted transplantation in children. TCRdb recomputed calls from the PCR reads with MiXCR, one row per CDR3 protein. The sample comprises about 230,000 distinct CDR3 sequences, about 9.6% of which are singletons, and roughly 5.1% rests with the top ten. Sequencing was performed on PBMCs from the stem cell graft donor, taken from the stem cell graft. These receptor sequences come from a human donor who donated a stem cell graft to a child with SCID. CDR3s include the opening cysteine and the closing phenylalanine or tryptophan. The D gene is left open where the match is weak. Rows give clone size only sometimes, using once, few, many, or a class for an expanded clone.

TRBJ1-1	NA	14	TRBV6-1	many	TGTGCCAGCAGAGGACTTGTCCGGAACACTGAAGCTTTCTTT	CASRGLVRNTEAFF
TRBJ2-3	NA	15	TRBV6-1	few	TGTGCCAGCAACCCCTTAACAGGGACGACAGATACGCAGTATTTT	CASNPLTGTTDTQYF
TRBJ1-2	TRBD1	13	TRBV18	few	TGTGCCAGCTCACCAGACAGGGTGCAGGGCTACACCTTC	CASSPDRVQGYTF
TRBJ2-4	NA	11	TRBV5-4	many	TGTGCCAGCAGACTGCTAAACATTCAGTACTTC	CASRLLNIQYF
TRBJ1-4	TRBD1	17	TRBV20-1	many	TGCAGTATCCACGGGACAGGGAGGCATCTCACTAATGAAAAACTGTTTTTT	CSIHGTGRHLTNEKLFF
TRBJ2-7	NA	13	TRBV20-1	many	TGCAGTGCTAGTATAGGGAAGACCTACGAGCAGTACTTC	CSASIGKTYEQYF
TRBJ2-5	NA	14	TRBV5-1	many	TGCGCCAGCAGCTCGACAGGAGTTGAAGAGACCCAGTACTTC	CASSSTGVEETQYF
TRBJ1-1	TRBD1	15	TRBV5-5	many	TGTGCCAGCCGAGGACAGGCGCCATGGACCACTGAAGCTTTCTTT	CASRGQAPWTTEAFF
TRBJ1-3	NA	15	TRBV7-9	many	TGTGCCAGCAGCTTAACTGGGGGGACTGGAAACACCATATATTTT	CASSLTGGTGNTIYF
TRBJ1-3	NA	16	TRBV10-3	many	TGTGCCATCAGTGAGCTACGGGTACGCGCTGGAAACACCATATATTTT	CAISELRVRAGNTIYF
TRBJ2-5	NA	13	TRBV7-2	many	TGTGCCAGCAGCTCCCTCGGTCAAGAGACCCAGTACTTC	CASSSLGQETQYF
TRBJ1-1	NA	13	TRBV18	many	TGTGCCAGCTCACCTCCGGACGGAGCTGAAGCTTTCTTT	CASSPPDGAEAFF
TRBJ2-3	NA	14	TRBV12-3/TRBV12-4	many	TGTGCCAGCAGTTTAGGGAGCTTTGGGGATACGCAGTATTTT	CASSLGSFGDTQYF
TRBJ2-7	TRBD1	13	TRBV5-1	NA	TGCGCCAGCAGCCTGACAGGGGGCAGGGAGCAGTACTTC	CASSLTGGREQYF
TRBJ2-7	TRBD2	17	TRBV4-1	many	TGCGCCAGCAGCCAGACGTTCGGGCGGGGGGGCAGCTACGAGCAGTACTTC	CASSQTFGRGGSYEQYF
TRBJ2-1	NA	13	TRBV30	NA	TGTGCCTGGGGGGGGCTACAATACAATGAGCAGTTCTTC	CAWGGLQYNEQFF
TRBJ2-7	TRBD1	14	TRBV7-8	few	TGTGCCAGCAGCTTCCGGGACAGGGCGGGCGAGCAGTACTTC	CASSFRDRAGEQYF